This T cell receptor (beta chain) was identified during a study of blood T cell repertoires in COVID-19. Study overall: Researchers got acute and convalescent COVID-19 samples from the United States, Italy and Spain. PBMCs, B-cell-depleted T cells, or T cells were the source of the cDNA or gDNA that made up the material.

This CDR3 spans 15 amino acids. CDR1 is SGHAT and CDR2 is FQDESV in the germline V gene (reference sequence). The germline V and J ends were trimmed by 4 bases and 7 bases, with 14 bases remaining between them. The authors' processing: Reference gene primers were amplified, and this amplification served to estimate nucleated cell counts. TCRdb's table, derived via immunoSEQ multiplex PCR, lists solely in-frame clones and lacks some. That table is the source of V, J and clone size, and D and trimming were worked out from the DNA. This table holds 310,000 or so clones, just over 90% found once. During active infection, Seattle patients enrolled and were then monitored through disease.

Sequenced sample: peripheral blood. The chain employs TRBV11-1 and TRBJ1-6, with D maybe TRBD1 (6 bases). The sequence came from a woman under 40 with COVID-19, enrolled during active disease. CDR3 loop: CASSSRRTENSPLHF. DNA for the CDR3: TGTGCCAGCAGCTCTCGGAGGACAGAAAATTCACCCCTCCACTTT.